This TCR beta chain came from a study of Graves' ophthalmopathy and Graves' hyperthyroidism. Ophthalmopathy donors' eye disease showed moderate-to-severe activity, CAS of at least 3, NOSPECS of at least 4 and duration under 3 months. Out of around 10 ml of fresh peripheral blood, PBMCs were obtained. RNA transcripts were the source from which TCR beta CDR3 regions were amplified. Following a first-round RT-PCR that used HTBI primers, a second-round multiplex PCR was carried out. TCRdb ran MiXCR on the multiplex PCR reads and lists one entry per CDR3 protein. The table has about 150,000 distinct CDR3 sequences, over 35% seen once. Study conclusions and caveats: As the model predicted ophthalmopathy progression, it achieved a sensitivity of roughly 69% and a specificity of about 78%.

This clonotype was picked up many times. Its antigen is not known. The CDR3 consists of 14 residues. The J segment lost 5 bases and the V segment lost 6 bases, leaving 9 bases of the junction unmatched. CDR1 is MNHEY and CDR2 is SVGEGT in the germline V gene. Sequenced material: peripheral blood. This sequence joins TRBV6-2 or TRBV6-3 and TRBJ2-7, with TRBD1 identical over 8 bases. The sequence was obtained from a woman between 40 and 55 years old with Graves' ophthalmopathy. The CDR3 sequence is CASSDRDRRNEQYF. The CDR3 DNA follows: TGTGCCAGCAGCGACCGGGACAGGAGGAACGAGCAGTACTTC.